This TCR beta chain appears in the sequencing data of a study of T cells in Graves' hyperthyroidism and ophthalmopathy. About the study: Before treatment of any kind, peripheral blood was taken at initial diagnosis. The study, taken as a whole, reports: The authors' 13 V-J model separated ophthalmopathy from stable hyperthyroidism. The blood repertoire included most of the expanded thyroid clonotypes above 0.001.

Germline V gives CDR1 SQVTM, CDR2 ANQGSEA. The CDR3 runs 11 residues. V lost 1 base to trimming and J lost 8 bases, with 6 bases between them. Researchers amplified the TCR beta CDR3 regions from RNA transcripts. RT-PCR in the first round (using the HTBI primer set) targeted the TCR CDR3. Using its own MiXCR run on the multiplex PCR reads, TCRdb lists one record per CDR3 protein. Among a few hundred thousand distinct CDR3 sequences, more than 12% were seen once, and the ten largest hold approximately 32%. This clonotype was picked up a small number of times. Its target is not known. Diagnoses were made from clinical symptoms, serum measures (thyroxine and TRAb), thyroid ultrasound and orbital computed tomography.

The sequencing sample was made of blood. This chain links TRBV29-1 with TRBJ1-3; no reliable D call. This receptor was taken from a woman aged 25 to 39 with Graves' hyperthyroidism. CDR3 loop: CSVEATHTIYF. The CDR3 bases are TGCAGCGTTGAAGCTACCCACACCATATATTTT.